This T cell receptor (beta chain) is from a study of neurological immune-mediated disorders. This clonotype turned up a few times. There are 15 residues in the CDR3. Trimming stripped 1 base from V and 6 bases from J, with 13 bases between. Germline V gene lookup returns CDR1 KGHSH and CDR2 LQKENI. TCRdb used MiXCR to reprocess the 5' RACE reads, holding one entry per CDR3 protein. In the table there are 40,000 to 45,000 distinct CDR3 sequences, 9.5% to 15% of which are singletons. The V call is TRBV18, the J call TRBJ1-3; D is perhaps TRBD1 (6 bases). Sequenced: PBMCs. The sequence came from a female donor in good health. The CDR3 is CASSPQGTPVNTIYF. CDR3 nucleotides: TGTGCCAGCTCACCACAGGGGACACCGGTAAACACCATATATTTT.